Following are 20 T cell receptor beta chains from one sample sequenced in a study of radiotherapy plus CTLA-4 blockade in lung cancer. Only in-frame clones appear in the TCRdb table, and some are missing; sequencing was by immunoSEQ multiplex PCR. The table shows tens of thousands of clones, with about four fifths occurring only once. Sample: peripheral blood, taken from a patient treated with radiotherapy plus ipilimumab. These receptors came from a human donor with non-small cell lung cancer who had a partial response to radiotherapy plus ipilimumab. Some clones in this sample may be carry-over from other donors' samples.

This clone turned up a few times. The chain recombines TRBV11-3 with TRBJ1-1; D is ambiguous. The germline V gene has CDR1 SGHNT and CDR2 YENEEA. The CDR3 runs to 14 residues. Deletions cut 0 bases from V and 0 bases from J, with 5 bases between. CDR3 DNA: TGTGCCAGCAGCTTAGAGAGGGTGAACACTGAAGCTTTCTTT. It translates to CASSLERVNTEAFF.

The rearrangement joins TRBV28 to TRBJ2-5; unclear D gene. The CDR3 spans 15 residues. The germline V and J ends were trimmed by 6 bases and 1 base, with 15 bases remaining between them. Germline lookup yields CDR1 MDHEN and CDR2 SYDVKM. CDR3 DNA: TGTGCCAGCAGGACAAACAAGTGGGTCCAAGAGACCCAGTACTTC. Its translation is CASRTNKWVQETQYF.

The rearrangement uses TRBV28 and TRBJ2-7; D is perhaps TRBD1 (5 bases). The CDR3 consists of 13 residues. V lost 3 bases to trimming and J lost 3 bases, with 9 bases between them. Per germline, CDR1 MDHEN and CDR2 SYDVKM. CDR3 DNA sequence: TGTGCCAGCAGTTTTTCCACAGGCTACGAGCAGTACTTC. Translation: CASSFSTGYEQYF.

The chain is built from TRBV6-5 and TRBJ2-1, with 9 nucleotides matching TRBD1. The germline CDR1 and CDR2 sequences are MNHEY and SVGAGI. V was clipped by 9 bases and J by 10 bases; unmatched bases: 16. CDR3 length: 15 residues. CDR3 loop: CASSQKGTGSSEQFF. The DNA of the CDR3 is TGTGCCAGTTCCCAAAAAGGGACAGGGAGCAGCGAGCAGTTCTTC.

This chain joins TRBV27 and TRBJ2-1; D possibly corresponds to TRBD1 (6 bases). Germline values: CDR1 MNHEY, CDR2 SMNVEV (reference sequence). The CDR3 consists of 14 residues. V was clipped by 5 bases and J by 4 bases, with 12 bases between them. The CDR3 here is CASSPRTAYNEQFF. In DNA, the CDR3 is TGTGCCAGCAGTCCCCGGACAGCATACAATGAGCAGTTCTTC.

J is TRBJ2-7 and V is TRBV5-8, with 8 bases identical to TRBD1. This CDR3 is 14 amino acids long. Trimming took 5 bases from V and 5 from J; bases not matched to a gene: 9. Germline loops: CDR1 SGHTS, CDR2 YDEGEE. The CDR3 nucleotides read TGTGCCAGCAGATTAGACAGGGGCTCGGACGAGCAGTACTTC. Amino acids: CASRLDRGSDEQYF.

CDR3 region: CASSSRGARLETQYF. CDR3 DNA sequence: TGTGCCAGCAGCTCCCGGGGGGCCAGGTTGGAGACCCAGTACTTC. The chain is built from TRBV11-3 and TRBJ2-5, with a weak D call TRBD2 (7 bases). This CDR3 comprises 15 residues. V was shortened by 4 bases and J by 5 bases, with 17 bases between the two germline ends. The germline CDR1 and CDR2 sequences are SGHNT and YENEEA.

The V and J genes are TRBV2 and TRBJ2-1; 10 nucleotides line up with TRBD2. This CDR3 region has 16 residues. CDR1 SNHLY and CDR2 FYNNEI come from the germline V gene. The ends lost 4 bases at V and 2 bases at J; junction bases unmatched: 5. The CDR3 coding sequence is TGTGCCAGCAGTGGGAGCGGGGGGGCCGCCTACAATGAGCAGTTCTTC. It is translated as CASSGSGGAAYNEQFF.

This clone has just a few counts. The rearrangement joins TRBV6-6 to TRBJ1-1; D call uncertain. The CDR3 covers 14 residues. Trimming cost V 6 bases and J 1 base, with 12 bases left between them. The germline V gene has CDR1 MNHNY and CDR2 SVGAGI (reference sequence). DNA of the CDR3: TGTGCCAGCAGAGACCGGCGACAGAACACTGAAGCTTTCTTT. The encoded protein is CASRDRRQNTEAFF.

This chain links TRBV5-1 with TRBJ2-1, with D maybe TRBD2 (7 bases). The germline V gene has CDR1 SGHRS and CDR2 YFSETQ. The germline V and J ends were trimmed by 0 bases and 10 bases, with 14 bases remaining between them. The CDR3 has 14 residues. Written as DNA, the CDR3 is TGCGCCAGCAGCTTGGCCTGGGGGGGCGTGGAGCAGTTCTTC. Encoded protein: CASSLAWGGVEQFF.

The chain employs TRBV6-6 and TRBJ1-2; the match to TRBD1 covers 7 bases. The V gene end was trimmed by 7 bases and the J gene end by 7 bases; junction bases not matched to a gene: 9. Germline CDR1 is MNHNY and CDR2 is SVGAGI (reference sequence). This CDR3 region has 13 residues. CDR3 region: CASTLTGVLGYTF. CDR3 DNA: TGTGCCAGCACCCTCACAGGGGTACTTGGCTACACCTTC.

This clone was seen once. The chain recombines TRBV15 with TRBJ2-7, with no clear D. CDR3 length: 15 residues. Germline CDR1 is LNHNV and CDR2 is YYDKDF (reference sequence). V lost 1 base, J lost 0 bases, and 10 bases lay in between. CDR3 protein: CATSRVRMSSYEQYF. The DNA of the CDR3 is TGTGCCACCAGCAGAGTGCGGATGAGCTCCTACGAGCAGTACTTC. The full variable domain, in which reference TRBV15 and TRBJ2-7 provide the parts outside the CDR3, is DAMVIQNPRYQVTQFGKPVTLSCSQTLNHNVMYWYQQKSSQAPKLLFHYYDKDFNNEADTPDNFQSRRPNTSFCFLDIRSPGLGDTAMYLCATSRVRMSSYEQYFGPGTRLTVT.

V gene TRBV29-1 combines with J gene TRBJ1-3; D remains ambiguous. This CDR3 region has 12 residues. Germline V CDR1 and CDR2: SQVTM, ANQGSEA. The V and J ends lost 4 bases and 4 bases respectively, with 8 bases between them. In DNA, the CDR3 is TGCAGCGTTGCCTTGTCGGGAAACACCATATATTTT. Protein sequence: CSVALSGNTIYF.

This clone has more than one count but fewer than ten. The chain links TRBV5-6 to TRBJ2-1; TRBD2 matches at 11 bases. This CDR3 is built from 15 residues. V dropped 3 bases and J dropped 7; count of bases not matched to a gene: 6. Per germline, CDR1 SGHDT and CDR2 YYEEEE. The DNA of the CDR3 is TGTGCCAGCAGCTACCGGACTAGCGGGTTTAATGAGCAGTTCTTC. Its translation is CASSYRTSGFNEQFF. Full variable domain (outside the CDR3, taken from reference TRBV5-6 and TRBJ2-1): DAGVTQSPTHLIKTRGQQVTLRCSPKSGHDTVSWYQQALGQGPQFIFQYYEEEERQRGNFPDRFSGHQFPNYSSELNVNALLLGDSALYLCASSYRTSGFNEQFFGPGTRLTVL.

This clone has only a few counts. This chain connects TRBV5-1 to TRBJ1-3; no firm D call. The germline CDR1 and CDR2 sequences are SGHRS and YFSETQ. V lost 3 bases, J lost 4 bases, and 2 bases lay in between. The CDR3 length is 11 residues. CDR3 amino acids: CASSSGNTIYF. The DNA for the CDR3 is TGCGCCAGCAGCTCGGGAAACACCATATATTTT.

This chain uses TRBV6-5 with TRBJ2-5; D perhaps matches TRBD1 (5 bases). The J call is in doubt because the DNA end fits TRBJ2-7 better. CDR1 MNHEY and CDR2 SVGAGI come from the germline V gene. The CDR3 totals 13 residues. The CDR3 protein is CASSPYQGYEQYF. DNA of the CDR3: TGTGCCAGCAGCCCCTATCAGGGCTACGAGCAGTACTTC.

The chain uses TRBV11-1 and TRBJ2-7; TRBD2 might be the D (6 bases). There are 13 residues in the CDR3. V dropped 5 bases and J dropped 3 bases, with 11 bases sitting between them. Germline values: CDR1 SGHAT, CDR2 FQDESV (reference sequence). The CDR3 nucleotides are TGTGCCAGCAGCCGGGAGCGAGTCTACGAGCAGTACTTC. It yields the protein CASSRERVYEQYF.

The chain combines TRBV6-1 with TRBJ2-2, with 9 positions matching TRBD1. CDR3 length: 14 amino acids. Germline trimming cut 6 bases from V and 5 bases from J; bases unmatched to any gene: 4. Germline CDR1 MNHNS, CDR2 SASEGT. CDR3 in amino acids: CASSPGTGTGELFF. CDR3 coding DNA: TGTGCCAGCAGCCCCGGGACAGGGACCGGGGAGCTGTTTTTT.

The CDR3 coding sequence is TGCGCCAGCAGCTCGCTTCTCCAGGGGGCAAACACCGGGGAGCTGTTTTTT. It specifies CASSSLLQGANTGELFF. V and J are TRBV4-3 and TRBJ2-2; 8 nucleotides match TRBD1. Germline-derived CDR1 and CDR2 are LGHNA and YSLEER. The CDR3 loop spans 17 amino acids. Trimming removed 5 bases from V and 2 bases from J; junction bases left unmatched: 10.

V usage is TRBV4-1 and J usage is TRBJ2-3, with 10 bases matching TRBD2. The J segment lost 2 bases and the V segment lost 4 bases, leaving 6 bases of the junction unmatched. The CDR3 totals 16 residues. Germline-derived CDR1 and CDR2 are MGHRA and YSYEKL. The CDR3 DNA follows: TGCGCCAGCAGCCCTTCACTAGCGGGGTTCACAGATACGCAGTATTTT. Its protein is CASSPSLAGFTDTQYF.